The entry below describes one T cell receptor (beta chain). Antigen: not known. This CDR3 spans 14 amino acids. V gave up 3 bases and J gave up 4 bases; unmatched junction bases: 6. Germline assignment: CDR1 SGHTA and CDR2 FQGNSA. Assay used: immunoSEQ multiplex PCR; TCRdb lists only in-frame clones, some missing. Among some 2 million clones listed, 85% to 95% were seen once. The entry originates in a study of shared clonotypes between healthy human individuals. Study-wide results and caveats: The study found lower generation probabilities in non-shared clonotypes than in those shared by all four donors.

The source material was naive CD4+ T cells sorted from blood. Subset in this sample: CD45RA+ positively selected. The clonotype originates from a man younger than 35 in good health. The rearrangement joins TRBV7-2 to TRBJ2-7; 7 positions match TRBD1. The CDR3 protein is CASSLYRGLYEQYF. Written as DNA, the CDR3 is TGTGCCAGCAGCTTGTACAGGGGCTTATACGAGCAGTACTTC.